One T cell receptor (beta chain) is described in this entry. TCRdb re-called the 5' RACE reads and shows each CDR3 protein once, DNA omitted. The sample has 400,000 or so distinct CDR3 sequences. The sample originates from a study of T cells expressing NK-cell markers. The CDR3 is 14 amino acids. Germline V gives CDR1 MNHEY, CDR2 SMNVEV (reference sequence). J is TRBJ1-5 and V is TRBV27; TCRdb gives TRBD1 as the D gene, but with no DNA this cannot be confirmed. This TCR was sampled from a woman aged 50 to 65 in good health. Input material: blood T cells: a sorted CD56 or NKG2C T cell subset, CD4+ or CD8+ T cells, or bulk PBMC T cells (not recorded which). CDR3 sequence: CASSRGQTNQPQHF.